This TCR beta chain comes out of a study of cytomegalovirus exposure and HLA in healthy donors. V gave up 0 bases and J gave up 0 bases, with 18 bases separating them. CDR1 and CDR2 from the germline V gene are MRHNA and SNTAGT. This CDR3 has 19 amino acids. Both 60 Vbeta primers and 13 Jbeta primers went into the PCR. The method was immunoSEQ multiplex PCR; TCRdb's version includes in-frame clones alone and lacks a portion of them. The data show 150,000 to 200,000 clones, with roughly four fifths seen just once and about 1.8% held by the top ten. The TCR originated in a young man in good health and CMV-seronegative. The specimen was PBMCs. The J gene is TRBJ2-1, the V gene TRBV6-4, with TRBD1 as a possible D gene (5 bases). This CDR3 reads CASSDSGPTGRSSYNEQFF. As DNA, the CDR3 is TGTGCCAGCAGTGACTCGGGCCCTACAGGCAGATCCTCCTACAATGAGCAGTTCTTC.